One T cell receptor beta chain is described in this entry. Samples of blood were obtained at baseline, on cycle 4 day 1, and on cycle 7 day 1. Some clones are missing from TCRdb's copy, which holds only in-frame ones; the method was immunoSEQ multiplex PCR. Here the sample spans some 68,000 clones, over 80% being singletons. These data belong to a study of OX40 agonist ivuxolimab in advanced cancers. Study summary: Dose-escalation subjects each had hepatocellular carcinoma, melanoma, renal cell or head and neck cancer.

The germline V gene encodes CDR1 SQVTM and CDR2 ANQGSEA. The ends were cut back, 4 bases at V and 5 bases at J, with 11 bases in the middle. This CDR3 is built from 13 residues. The chain is built from TRBV29-1 and TRBJ2-2; D not certain. The specimen was CD4+ or CD8+ T cells sorted from blood, collected in a trial of the OX40 agonist ivuxolimab. The origin of this receptor is an adult with an advanced solid tumor such as melanoma, head and neck, liver or kidney cancer. The DNA for the CDR3 is TGCAGCGTTGGCTGGGGTGGGACCGGGGAGCTGTTTTTT. Translated, it gives CSVGWGGTGELFF.